One and the same sample provided the 17 T cell receptor beta chains below, sequenced in a study of post-analysis software for immune sequencing data (dated by TCRdb to 2015 to 2017). Receptors were amplified or captured by PCR. Sequenced on an Illumina HiSeq 2500. To reduce PCR and sequencing biases, unique molecular identifiers were built into the TCR beta cDNA libraries. TCRdb reprocessed the public reads (quality trimming at Q25 with fastp, clone calling with MiXCR) and kept in-frame beta chains. Every CDR3 protein is listed once, alongside the most common genes and DNA of its rows. A total of 750,000 to 950,000 distinct CDR3 sequences appear in this sample, about 53% of them only once. The biggest ten clones account for around 4.5% of the sample. No antigens are known for them. What the authors observed across the whole study: Roughly 5 TRBV segments, including TRBV5-6, TRBV5-1 and TRBV20-1, were significantly more frequent in patients than controls.

Input material: blood. These TCRs come from a girl between 5 and 17 years old with multiple sclerosis.

This chain joins TRBV20-1 and TRBJ2-3, with 7 bases that match TRBD2. The germline V gene has CDR1 DFQATT and CDR2 SNEGSKA (reference sequence). V was pared by 3 bases and J by 4 bases, with 7 bases of the junction left unmatched. The length of the CDR3 is 14 residues. CDR3 protein: CSASRDYEADTQYF. The CDR3 nucleotides read TGCAGTGCTAGCAGGGACTATGAAGCAGATACGCAGTATTTT.

V gene TRBV7-2 combines with J gene TRBJ1-2; tentatively, D is TRBD1 (6 bases). In germline, CDR1 is SGHTA, CDR2 FQGNSA. The CDR3 is 16 amino acids. With 10 bases removed from V and 0 bases from J, the gap between germline ends came to 21 bases. The DNA for the CDR3 is TGTGCCATCCACCCTCGGGGACACATAGCTAACTATGGCTACACCTTC. Its protein product is CAIHPRGHIANYGYTF.

The chain combines TRBV12-3 or TRBV12-4 with TRBJ2-1, with no clear D. Trimming took 6 bases from V and 13 from J, leaving 13 bases between them. This CDR3 is built from 11 residues. CDR3 protein: CASRERTLQFF. CDR3 bases: TGTGCCAGCAGGGAGAGGACCCTACAGTTCTTC.

V and J are TRBV12-3 or TRBV12-4 and TRBJ1-5; 10 positions match TRBD2. The J call could be wrong; TRBJ2-3 is a better fit for the DNA end. CDR3 length: 15 residues. This CDR3 reads CASSFPSGSEDTQYF. DNA of the CDR3: TGTGCCAGCAGTTTCCCTAGCGGGAGTGAAGATACGCAGTATTTT.

Comments on this clonotype: At one end, the junction sequence differs from germline, possibly due to a read error. V and J are TRBV15 and TRBJ1-5; 9 bases are a match to TRBD1. CDR3 length: 15 amino acids. Germline V CDR1 and CDR2: LNHNV, YYDKDF (reference sequence). The CDR3 here is CATSRITGGNQPQHF. The CDR3, as DNA: TGTGCCACCAGCAGAATAACAGGGGGCAACCAGCCCCAGCATTTT.

The chain recombines TRBV20-1 with TRBJ2-7; tentative D call: TRBD1 (5 bases). The germline V gene encodes CDR1 DFQATT and CDR2 SNEGSKA (reference sequence). The CDR3 length is 14 residues. The V and J ends lost 1 base and 2 bases respectively, with 12 bases between them. CDR3 bases: TGCAGTGCTAGAGGATTCGTCAGGGCCTACGAGCAGTACTTC. Translation gives CSARGFVRAYEQYF.

Notes on this clonotype: At one boundary the junction diverges from the germline segment, which might be a read error. The V gene is TRBV5-1, the J gene TRBJ2-1; 13 bases are shared with TRBD2. Germline V gene lookup returns CDR1 SGHRS and CDR2 YFSETQ. The CDR3 contains 15 residues. The CDR3 region is CASSRLAGGNNEQFF. The CDR3 DNA reads as TGTGCCAGCAGCCGACTAGCGGGGGGCAACAATGAGCAGTTCTTC.

This clonotype was seen more than once but under ten times. J is TRBJ2-7 and V is TRBV20-1; 11 bases align to TRBD2. The CDR3 runs 14 residues. Germline CDR1 and CDR2: DFQATT and SNEGSKA (reference sequence). V shed 5 bases and J 3 bases; nucleotides not matched to a gene: 6. The CDR3 DNA follows: TGCAGTGCTGGACTAGCGGGTGGCAACTACGAGCAGTACTTC. It translates to CSAGLAGGNYEQYF.

There are a few counts of this clonotype. The chain uses TRBV6-2 or TRBV6-3 and TRBJ2-1; TRBD2 matches 13 bases. V gave up 7 bases and J gave up 15 bases; unmatched junction bases: 9. The CDR3 has 13 amino acids. Per germline, CDR1 MNHEY and CDR2 SVGEGT. The CDR3 DNA reads TGTGCCAGCACACGGACTAGCGGGGGTTCGGCGTTCTTC. It yields the protein CASTRTSGGSAFF.

Of note for this clonotype: One end of the junction varies from germline; a read error may be responsible. The chain joins TRBV6-6 to TRBJ1-2; 7 bases map to TRBD1. The CDR3 covers 13 residues. The V gene's germline CDR1 is MNHNY and CDR2 SVGAGI (reference sequence). CDR3 loop: CASSLGQNHGHTF. CDR3 nucleotides: TGTGCCAGCAGCCTGGGACAGAACCATGGCCACACCTTC.

This rearrangement joins TRBV2 to TRBJ2-1; 9 positions match TRBD2. After removal of 5 bases from V and 7 bases from J, the junction contained 15 bases not matched to a gene. This CDR3 is 17 amino acids long. Germline lookup yields CDR1 SNHLY and CDR2 FYNNEI. The CDR3 here is CASSYDLAGYSGNEQFF. The DNA of the CDR3 is TGTGCCAGCAGTTATGATCTAGCGGGATATTCGGGTAATGAGCAGTTCTTC.

This clonotype was seen only a few times. The V and J genes are TRBV5-1 and TRBJ2-1; 8 bases are a match to TRBD2. Per germline, CDR1 SGHRS and CDR2 YFSETQ. V was clipped by 2 bases and J by 5 bases; unmatched bases: 3. The CDR3 contains 14 residues. CDR3 residues: CASSFGTRNNEQFF. CDR3 DNA: TGCGCCAGCAGCTTCGGGACTAGAAACAATGAGCAGTTCTTC.

The CDR3 coding sequence is TGTGCCAGCAGCTCCGAAGCGTTCGGGCACACGCAGTATTTT. Translation: CASSSEAFGHTQYF. This chain uses TRBV7-2 with TRBJ2-3, with unresolved D. Germline V gene sequence: CDR1 SGHTA, CDR2 FQGNSA. With 4 bases removed from V and 9 bases from J, the gap between germline ends came to 17 bases. The CDR3 sequence is 14 residues long.

The rearrangement uses TRBV20-1 and TRBJ1-2; 11 bases align to TRBD1. CDR3 size: 13 residues. Germline trimming cut 0 bases from V and 13 bases from J; bases unmatched to any gene: 7. Germline V gene sequence: CDR1 DFQATT, CDR2 SNEGSKA (reference sequence). CDR3 amino acids: CSARDGQGARVTF. CDR3 coding DNA: TGCAGTGCTAGAGATGGACAGGGGGCGAGGGTCACCTTC.

The chain couples TRBV29-1 to TRBJ2-2; weak D call: TRBD1 (6 bases). There are 13 residues in the CDR3. The germline V and J ends were trimmed by 2 bases and 3 bases, with 7 bases remaining between them. From germline, CDR1 is SQVTM and CDR2 ANQGSEA. The CDR3 DNA is TGCAGCGTTGAATCAGGGGACACCGGGGAGCTGTTTTTT. Amino acid sequence: CSVESGDTGELFF.

The CDR3 DNA reads TGTGCCAGCAGTTATCTCGGTATGGGACAGGGAGCCTCCGAGCAGTACTTC. Translated: CASSYLGMGQGASEQYF. The chain couples TRBV7-9 to TRBJ2-4; 9 bases map to TRBD1. The J call may be in error: the DNA end matches TRBJ2-7 better. Germline V gene data show CDR1 as SEHNR and CDR2 as FQNEAQ (reference sequence). This CDR3 comprises 17 residues.

This chain links TRBV5-6 with TRBJ2-7; D might be TRBD1 (5 bases). The CDR3 totals 15 residues. Germline-derived CDR1 and CDR2 are SGHDT and YYEEEE. V gave up 0 bases and J gave up 0 bases, with 10 bases separating them. The CDR3 nucleotides read TGTGCCAGCAGCTTGGGGGGCTTGCGCTCCTACGAGCAGTACTTC. It is translated as CASSLGGLRSYEQYF. Full variable domain (rest looked up from reference TRBV5-6 and TRBJ2-7): DAGVTQSPTHLIKTRGQQVTLRCSPKSGHDTVSWYQQALGQGPQFIFQYYEEEERQRGNFPDRFSGHQFPNYSSELNVNALLLGDSALYLCASSLGGLRSYEQYFGPGTRLTVT.